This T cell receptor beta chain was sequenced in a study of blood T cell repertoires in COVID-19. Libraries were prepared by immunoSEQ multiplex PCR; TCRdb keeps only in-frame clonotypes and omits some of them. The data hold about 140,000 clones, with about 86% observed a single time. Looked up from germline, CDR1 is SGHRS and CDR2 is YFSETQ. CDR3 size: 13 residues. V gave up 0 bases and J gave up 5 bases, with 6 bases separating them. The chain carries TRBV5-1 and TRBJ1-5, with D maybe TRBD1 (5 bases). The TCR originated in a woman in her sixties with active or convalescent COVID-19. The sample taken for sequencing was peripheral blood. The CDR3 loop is CASSLEGHQPQHF. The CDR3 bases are TGCGCCAGCAGCTTGGAGGGGCATCAGCCCCAGCATTTT.